Listed here is a single T cell receptor beta chain. The source of the sample is a study of control samples from healthy donors and cancer patients. The protocol was immunoSEQ multiplex PCR, while the TCRdb copy is restricted to in-frame clones and leaves out a portion. The sample includes around 100,000 clones, 85% to 90% of them seen just once. Germline CDR1 is WNHNN and CDR2 is SYGVQD (reference sequence). V lost 0 bases and J 2 bases, leaving 8 bases between the germline ends. This CDR3 region has 15 residues. What was sequenced was blood. This chain uses TRBV10-1 with TRBJ1-3, with a tentative D call TRBD1 (5 bases). The clonotype was recovered from a man aged 25-45 years in good health. The CDR3 loop is CASSESRVPGNTIYF. The CDR3 nucleotides are TGCGCCAGCAGTGAGTCCAGGGTCCCTGGAAACACCATATATTTT.